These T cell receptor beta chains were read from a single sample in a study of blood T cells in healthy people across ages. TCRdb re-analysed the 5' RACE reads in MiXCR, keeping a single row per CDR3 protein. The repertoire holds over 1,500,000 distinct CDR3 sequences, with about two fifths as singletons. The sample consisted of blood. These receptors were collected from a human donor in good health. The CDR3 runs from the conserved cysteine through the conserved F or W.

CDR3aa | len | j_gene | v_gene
CATSDRQGISGEQYF | 15 | - | TRBV24-1
CASSLYGNTDTQYF | 14 | TRBJ2-3 | TRBV12-3/TRBV12-4
CASSTRQGQNHEQFF | 15 | TRBJ2-1 | TRBV11-1
CASRRQTLATNEKLFF | 16 | TRBJ1-4 | TRBV5-1
CSARRNLGNYGYTF | 14 | TRBJ1-2 | TRBV20-1
CASSLDRGREQPQHF | 15 | TRBJ1-5 | TRBV7-2
CASSGSTGIYGYTF | 14 | TRBJ1-2 | TRBV3-1
CASSLKPEAFF | 11 | TRBJ1-1 | TRBV7-9
CATSPGTSYGYTF | 13 | TRBJ1-2 | TRBV24-1
CASSYSGGAIWNEQFF | 16 | TRBJ2-1 | TRBV6-2/TRBV6-3
CASRKGNARSYGYTF | 15 | TRBJ1-2 | TRBV5-5
CATSDPSVVEGGNYGYTF | 18 | TRBJ1-2 | TRBV24-1
CASSPHNYEQYF | 12 | TRBJ2-7 | TRBV5-1
CASRSSGYTF | 10 | TRBJ1-2 | TRBV9
CASSQGTLVTDTQYF | 15 | TRBJ2-3 | TRBV7-2